These 8 T cell receptor beta chains were sequenced from one sample in a study of blood T cell repertoires in COVID-19. TCRdb's copy holds only in-frame clones and misses some; the assay was immunoSEQ multiplex PCR. In the table there are 95,000 to 150,000 clones, 84% of which are singletons. Sequencing was performed on PBMCs or T cells enriched from blood (not recorded which). The receptors here all came from a woman aged 25-40 years who had recovered from COVID-19.

This rearrangement joins TRBV2 to TRBJ2-1; weak D call: TRBD2 (5 bases). The CDR3 is made up of 12 amino acids. The germline V gene has CDR1 SNHLY and CDR2 FYNNEI. Trimming removed 6 bases from V and 7 bases from J, with 10 bases in between. CDR3 region: CASRTRGNEQFF. As DNA, the CDR3 is TGTGCCAGCAGGACCCGGGGAAATGAGCAGTTCTTC. Full variable domain (outside the CDR3, taken from reference TRBV2 and TRBJ2-1): EPEVTQTPSHQVTQMGQEVILRCVPISNHLYFYWYRQILGQKVEFLVSFYNNEISEKSEIFDDQFSVERPDGSNFTLKIRSTKLEDSAMYFCASRTRGNEQFFGPGTRLTVL.

The genes are TRBV6-6 and TRBJ1-2; 7 nucleotides match TRBD1. In germline, CDR1 is MNHNY, CDR2 SVGAGI (reference sequence). Unmatched junction bases numbered 11, after V lost 6 bases and J lost 7 bases. This CDR3 region has 14 residues. CDR3 loop: CASRQTGSTVGYTF. As DNA, the CDR3 is TGTGCCAGCAGGCAGACAGGGTCGACTGTTGGCTACACCTTC.

The J gene is TRBJ2-2, the V gene TRBV6-1; 8 bases are a match to TRBD1. The CDR3 has 15 residues. The ends lost 5 bases at V and 0 bases at J; junction bases unmatched: 2. From germline, CDR1 is MNHNS and CDR2 SASEGT. DNA of the CDR3: TGTGCCAGCAGTTCAGGGGGCACGAACACCGGGGAGCTGTTTTTT. Translated, it gives CASSSGGTNTGELFF.

This clone has a handful of counts. The V call is TRBV4-1, the J call TRBJ2-7, with 10 bases aligning to TRBD2. J lost 4 bases, V lost 0 bases, and 9 bases had no gene match. The CDR3 is made up of 17 amino acids. The germline CDR1 and CDR2 sequences are MGHRA and YSYEKL. The CDR3 loop is CASSQDLAGVPVYEQYF. The CDR3 DNA follows: TGCGCCAGCAGCCAAGACCTAGCGGGGGTTCCAGTTTACGAGCAGTACTTC.

The chain couples TRBV28 to TRBJ1-2; no reliable D call. Germline CDR1 is MDHEN and CDR2 is SYDVKM. The ends were cut back, 3 bases at V and 0 bases at J, with 11 bases in the middle. CDR3 size: 15 residues. The DNA for the CDR3 is TGTGCCAGCAGTTTTTATCCCAGGCCTAACTATGGCTACACCTTC. Its translation is CASSFYPRPNYGYTF.

This chain uses TRBV6-2 or TRBV6-3 with TRBJ2-1, with a possible D match to TRBD2 (6 bases). The ends were cut back, 6 bases at V and 0 bases at J, with 12 bases in the middle. CDR1 is MNHEY and CDR2 is SVGEGT in the germline V gene. The CDR3 sequence is 15 residues long. As DNA, the CDR3 is TGTGCCAGCAGCCGCGGACTACACTCCTACAATGAGCAGTTCTTC. Amino acids: CASSRGLHSYNEQFF.

CDR3 sequence reads: CASSSGTPGETQYF. Here the CDR3 DNA reads TGCGCCAGCAGCTCTGGGACTCCGGGAGAGACCCAGTACTTC. The V and J genes are TRBV5-1 and TRBJ2-5; weak D call: TRBD2 (6 bases). The germline gives CDR1 SGHRS, CDR2 YFSETQ. V was cut by 3 bases and J by 4 bases, with 13 bases left in between. This CDR3 spans 14 amino acids.

The gene calls are TRBV6-5 and TRBJ2-7; 8 bases line up with TRBD2. V lost 9 bases and J lost 1; bases outside the gene matches: 5. CDR3 length: 13 amino acids. CDR1 and CDR2 from the germline V gene are MNHEY and SVGAGI. CDR3 sequence (DNA): TGTGCCAGTACTAGCGGTCTTTCCTACGAGCAGTACTTC. This gives the protein CASTSGLSYEQYF.